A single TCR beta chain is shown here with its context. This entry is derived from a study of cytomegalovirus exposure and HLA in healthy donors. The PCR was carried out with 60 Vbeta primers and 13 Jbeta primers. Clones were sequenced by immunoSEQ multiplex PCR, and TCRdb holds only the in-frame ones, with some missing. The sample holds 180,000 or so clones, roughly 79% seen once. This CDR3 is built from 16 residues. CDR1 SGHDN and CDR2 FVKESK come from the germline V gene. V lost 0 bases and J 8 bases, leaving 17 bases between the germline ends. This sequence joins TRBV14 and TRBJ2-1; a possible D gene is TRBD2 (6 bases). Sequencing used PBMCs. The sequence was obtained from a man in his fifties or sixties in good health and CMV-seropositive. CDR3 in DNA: TGTGCCAGCAGCCAAGATGGCGGGGCAGGGATCGATGAGCAGTTCTTC. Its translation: CASSQDGGAGIDEQFF.